One sample yielded the 17 T cell receptor beta chains listed below, sequenced in a study of blood T cell repertoires in COVID-19. TCRdb's copy holds only in-frame clones and misses some; the assay was immunoSEQ multiplex PCR. In the table there are roughly 410,000 clones, around 87% of which are singletons. The material sequenced was peripheral blood. The receptors come from a woman aged 55-69 years with COVID-19, enrolled during active disease.

The chain is built from TRBV7-9 and TRBJ2-7; 7 positions agree with TRBD1. The CDR3 consists of 14 residues. With 1 base clipped from V and 2 bases from J, the junction kept 2 bases outside the gene matches. Germline-derived CDR1 and CDR2 are SEHNR and FQNEAQ (reference sequence). The CDR3 DNA reads as TGTGCCAGCAGCTTAGAGGGGGCCGCCTACGAGCAGTACTTC. It codes for CASSLEGAAYEQYF. Looking up the rest from reference TRBV7-9 and TRBJ2-7 gives the full variable domain: DTGVSQNPRHKITKRGQNVTFRCDPISEHNRLYWYRQTLGQGPEFLTYFQNEAQLEKSRLLSDRFSAERPKGSFSTLEIQRTEQGDSAMYLCASSLEGAAYEQYFGPGTRLTVT.

The chain couples TRBV2 to TRBJ1-3, with TRBD1 matching 8 bases. This CDR3 region has 15 residues. J lost 0 bases, V lost 7 bases, and 5 bases had no gene match. CDR1 and CDR2 (germline): SNHLY, FYNNEI. In DNA form, the CDR3 reads TGTGCCAGCACCGGACAGGGACTCTCTGGAAACACCATATATTTT. Translation gives CASTGQGLSGNTIYF.

This clone was seen only once. V and J are TRBV5-1 and TRBJ1-2, with a weak D call TRBD1 (6 bases). The CDR3 has 17 residues. V was pared by 0 bases and J by 4 bases, with 19 bases between. Germline CDR1 and CDR2: SGHRS and YFSETQ. This CDR3 reads CASSLARGGGRRYGYTF. Here the CDR3 DNA reads TGCGCCAGCAGCTTGGCCAGGGGCGGGGGGCGCCGCTATGGCTACACCTTC.

The chain employs TRBV5-5 and TRBJ2-1; TRBD1 is a possible D gene (6 bases). This CDR3 contains 15 residues. Germline V gene sequence: CDR1 SGHKS, CDR2 YYEKEE (reference sequence). V was clipped by 2 bases and J by 5 bases, with 14 bases between them. Here the CDR3 reads CASSFGQGRNNEQFF. CDR3 sequence (DNA): TGTGCCAGCAGCTTCGGGCAGGGGAGAAACAATGAGCAGTTCTTC.

The chain is built from TRBV10-3 and TRBJ2-7, with TRBD1 matching over 7 bases. There are 15 residues in the CDR3. The trim removed 0 bases at V and 0 bases at J, leaving 2 bases unmatched. Germline-derived CDR1 and CDR2 are ENHRY and SYGVKD. The CDR3 region has the DNA TGTGCCATCAGTGAGTCGAAGGGGGCCTCCTACGAGCAGTACTTC. Its protein is CAISESKGASYEQYF.

The chain is built from TRBV18 and TRBJ2-7; tentatively, D is TRBD1 (7 bases). The CDR3 covers 13 residues. In germline, CDR1 is KGHSH, CDR2 LQKENI. The V and J ends lost 2 bases and 7 bases respectively, with 12 bases between them. CDR3 DNA: TGTGCCAGCTCACCAGGGGGGACAGTAGAGCAGTACTTC. It is translated as CASSPGGTVEQYF.

The J gene is TRBJ2-3, the V gene TRBV5-1; 8 bases line up with TRBD1. Losses at the gene ends were 2 bases for V and 6 bases for J; bases not matched to a gene: 14. This CDR3 region has 17 residues. CDR1 and CDR2 (germline): SGHRS, YFSETQ. The CDR3 spells CASSFEPLSGGRDTQYF. The DNA of the CDR3 is TGCGCCAGCAGCTTTGAGCCCCTATCAGGGGGCAGGGATACGCAGTATTTT.

The gene calls are TRBV5-1 and TRBJ2-3; 9 bases agree with TRBD2. The germline gives CDR1 SGHRS, CDR2 YFSETQ. This CDR3 region has 14 residues. The junction had 5 bases not matched to a gene; V was cut back by 6 bases and J by 3 bases. The CDR3 loop reads CASTGLALTDTQYF. CDR3 DNA sequence: TGCGCCAGCACGGGACTAGCCTTAACAGATACGCAGTATTTT.

The chain uses TRBV18 and TRBJ2-2, with D possibly being TRBD1 (5 bases). This CDR3 region has 14 residues. Between the trimmed V and J ends, which lost 8 bases and 0 bases, there was a span of 10 bases. In germline, CDR1 is KGHSH, CDR2 LQKENI. CDR3 nucleotides: TGTGCCAGCCGACAGAGAGCGAACACCGGGGAGCTGTTTTTT. The encoded protein is CASRQRANTGELFF.

The chain carries TRBV19 and TRBJ1-4, with D uncertain. Per germline, CDR1 LNHDA and CDR2 SQIVND (reference sequence). Trimming left V 6 bases short and J 10 bases short, with 18 bases between. The CDR3 has 14 amino acids. The CDR3 DNA sequence: TGTGCCAGTAGGTCAGGAGGTAATGATGGAAAACTGTTTTTT. It translates to CASRSGGNDGKLFF. Variable domain in full (rest from reference TRBV19 and TRBJ1-4): DGGITQSPKYLFRKEGQNVTLSCEQNLNHDAMYWYRQDPGQGLRLIYYSQIVNDFQKGDIAEGYSVSREKKESFPLTVTSAQKNPTAFYLCASRSGGNDGKLFFGSGTQLSVL.

The chain carries TRBV5-8 and TRBJ1-4, with 7 positions matching TRBD1. Per germline, CDR1 SGHTS and CDR2 YDEGEE. This CDR3 has 15 residues. J gave up 0 bases and V 2 bases, and 1 base lay outside the gene matches. The CDR3 bases are TGTGCCAGCAGCTTCACAGGGGCAACTAATGAAAAACTGTTTTTT. Its translation: CASSFTGATNEKLFF.

The chain recombines TRBV6-6 with TRBJ1-5, with 9 bases aligning to TRBD1. This CDR3 region has 14 residues. V dropped 10 bases and J dropped 6; count of bases not matched to a gene: 10. CDR1 and CDR2 from the germline V gene are MNHNY and SVGAGI (reference sequence). The CDR3 nucleotides are TGTGCCACGACAGGGGGAGGATTGATTCAGCCCCAGCATTTT. It encodes CATTGGGLIQPQHF.

The rearrangement links TRBV5-6 to TRBJ2-7; 9 nucleotides agree with TRBD1. This CDR3 is built from 15 residues. Trimming at V came to 5 bases and at J to 3 bases, leaving 9 bases not matched to a gene. Germline-derived CDR1 and CDR2 are SGHDT and YYEEEE. CDR3 protein: CASSRPGTGIYEQYF. CDR3 in DNA: TGTGCCAGCAGTCGTCCCGGGACAGGGATCTACGAGCAGTACTTC. Full variable domain (rest looked up from reference TRBV5-6 and TRBJ2-7): DAGVTQSPTHLIKTRGQQVTLRCSPKSGHDTVSWYQQALGQGPQFIFQYYEEEERQRGNFPDRFSGHQFPNYSSELNVNALLLGDSALYLCASSRPGTGIYEQYFGPGTRLTVT.

The chain uses TRBV19 and TRBJ1-1; no clear D gene. Germline CDR1 reads LNHDA; CDR2 reads SQIVND (reference sequence). This CDR3 contains 14 residues. V shed 1 base and J shed 6 bases, with 12 bases lying between them. The CDR3 region has the DNA TGTGCCAGTAGTATAGTGGGGAGGAATGCTGAAGCTTTCTTT. Translation: CASSIVGRNAEAFF.

This clone was detected only once. This chain links TRBV6-5 with TRBJ2-7; 7 bases agree with TRBD1. The CDR3 spans 14 residues. V shed 0 bases and J 4 bases; nucleotides not matched to a gene: 3. The V gene's germline CDR1 is MNHEY and CDR2 SVGAGI. CDR3 region: CASSYSGTEYEQYF. The CDR3 region has the DNA TGTGCCAGCAGTTACTCCGGGACAGAGTACGAGCAGTACTTC.

The chain recombines TRBV5-1 with TRBJ1-6, with D possibly matching TRBD1 (5 bases). Germline V gene lookup returns CDR1 SGHRS and CDR2 YFSETQ. This CDR3 comprises 17 residues. V lost 4 bases to trimming and J lost 8 bases, with 22 bases between them. Written as DNA, the CDR3 is TGCGCCAGCAGCCCCCTGGGGGACTCGACCTACCATTCACCCCTCCACTTT. Protein sequence: CASSPLGDSTYHSPLHF.

The genes are TRBV11-2 and TRBJ2-5; 9 nucleotides line up with TRBD1. The germline gives CDR1 SGHAT, CDR2 FQNNGV. V trimming: 6 bases; J trimming: 5 bases; junction bases outside the gene matches: 13. The CDR3 is made up of 16 amino acids. This chain's CDR3 is CASSPSTGGAIETQYF. The CDR3 DNA is TGTGCCAGCAGTCCAAGCACAGGGGGCGCGATTGAGACCCAGTACTTC.